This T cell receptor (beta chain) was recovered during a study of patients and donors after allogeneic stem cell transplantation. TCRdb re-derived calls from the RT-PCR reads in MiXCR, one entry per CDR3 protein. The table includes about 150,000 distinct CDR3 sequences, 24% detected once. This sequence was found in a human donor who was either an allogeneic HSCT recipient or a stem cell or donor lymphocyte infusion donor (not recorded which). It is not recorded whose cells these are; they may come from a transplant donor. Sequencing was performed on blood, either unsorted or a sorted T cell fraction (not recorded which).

CDR3 DNA sequence: TGTGCCAGCTCACCTGCGGCACGGACAGAGACCCAGTACTTC. Amino acids: CASSPAARTETQYF. The gene calls are TRBV18 and TRBJ2-5; no reliable D call. Per germline, CDR1 KGHSH and CDR2 LQKENI. Trimming removed 3 bases at V and 4 bases at J, with 12 bases between. This CDR3 has 14 amino acids.